This TCR beta chain was captured by sequencing in a study of breast tumors, draining lymph nodes, adjacent tissues. General study points: Tumor TCR diversity was below lymph nodes but above nontumor tissue. Data only fit, rather than demonstrated, lymph node origin of most tumor T cells. The data were judged consistent with most tumor T cells coming from lymph node and expanding in tumor. Luminal-like breast cancer showed significantly higher tumor–nontumor repertoire similarity than basal-like.

TCRdb analysed the multiplex PCR reads with MiXCR anew, one entry per CDR3 protein. The table records around 70,000 distinct CDR3 sequences, roughly two fifths of them present only once. This clonotype was recorded at least ten times. No antigen is known for it. Between the trimmed V and J ends, which lost 4 bases and 0 bases, there was a span of 20 bases. This CDR3 is built from 18 residues. Germline CDR1 and CDR2: SGHKS and YYEKEE (reference sequence). The TCR was taken from a female donor with breast cancer. Some clones in this sample may be carry-over from other donors' samples. The V gene is TRBV5-5, the J gene TRBJ1-5; D perhaps matches TRBD1 (6 bases). Source material: breast tumor tissue. CDR3 amino acids: CASSPGTSDQYSNQPQHF. Written as DNA, the CDR3 is TGTGCCAGCAGCCCCGGGACATCGGATCAATATAGCAATCAGCCCCAGCATTTT.